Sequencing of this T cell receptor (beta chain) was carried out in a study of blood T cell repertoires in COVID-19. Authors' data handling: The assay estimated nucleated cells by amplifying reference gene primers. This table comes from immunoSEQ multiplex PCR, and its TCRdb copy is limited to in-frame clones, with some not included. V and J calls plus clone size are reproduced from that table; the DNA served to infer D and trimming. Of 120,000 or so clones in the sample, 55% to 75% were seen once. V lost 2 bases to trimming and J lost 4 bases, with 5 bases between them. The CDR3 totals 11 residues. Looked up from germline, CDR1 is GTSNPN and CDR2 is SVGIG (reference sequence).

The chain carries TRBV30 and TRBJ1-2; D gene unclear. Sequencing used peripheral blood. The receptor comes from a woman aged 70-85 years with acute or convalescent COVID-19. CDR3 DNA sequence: TGTGCCTGGAGTCGCAGCTATGGCTACACCTTC. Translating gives CAWSRSYGYTF.